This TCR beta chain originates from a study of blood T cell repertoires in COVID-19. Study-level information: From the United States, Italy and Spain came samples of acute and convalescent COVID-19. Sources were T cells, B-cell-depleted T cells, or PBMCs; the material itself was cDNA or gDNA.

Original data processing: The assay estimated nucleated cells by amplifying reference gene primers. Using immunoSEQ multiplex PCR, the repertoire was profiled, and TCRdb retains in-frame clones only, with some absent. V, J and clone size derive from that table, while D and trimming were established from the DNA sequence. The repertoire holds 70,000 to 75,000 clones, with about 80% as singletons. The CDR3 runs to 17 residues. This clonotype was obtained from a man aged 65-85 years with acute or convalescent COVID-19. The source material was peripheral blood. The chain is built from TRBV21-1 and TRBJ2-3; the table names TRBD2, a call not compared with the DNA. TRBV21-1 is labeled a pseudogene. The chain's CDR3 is CASSTTGPQRSTDTQYF. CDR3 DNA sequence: TGTGCCAGCAGCACAACCGGGCCCCAGCGGAGCACAGATACGCAGTATTTT.